This T cell receptor beta chain was sequenced in a study of T cell responses to AZD1222 COVID-19 vaccine. Whole-study findings and limits: Vaccination with two AZD1222 doses was followed by a rise in Spike-specific TCR breadth and depth.

Points on this clone: Its antigen is unidentified.

The assay was immunoSEQ multiplex PCR, and TCRdb's table has in-frame clones only and misses some. The sample yields under 200,000 clones, about nine tenths seen once. CDR3 length: 17 residues. The germline V and J ends were trimmed by 5 bases and 2 bases, with 21 bases remaining between them. Germline V gives CDR1 MDHEN, CDR2 SYDVKM. The receptor's source is an adult in good health. This chain uses TRBV28 with TRBJ1-2; possible D gene TRBD1, 6 bases. Specimen: peripheral blood, collected on day 0 of AZD1222 vaccination. The CDR3 bases are TGTGCCAGCAGTAACTTTGGGTTCGGACAGATGAACTATGGCTACACCTTC. Residues: CASSNFGFGQMNYGYTF.